The sequence of this T cell receptor (beta chain) was determined in a study of regulatory T cells in long-lasting Graves disease. With 2 bases removed from V and 4 bases from J, the gap between germline ends came to 12 bases. Per germline, CDR1 MDHEN and CDR2 SYDVKM. The CDR3 contains 16 residues. Building the TCR beta libraries relied on iRepertoire HTBI primers, and CDR3 regions underwent Arm-PCR. One entry per CDR3 protein results from TCRdb running MiXCR on the multiplex PCR reads. The table has fewer than 400,000 distinct CDR3 sequences, under 20% seen once; the top ten hold 38%. Time point defined: newly diagnosed GD, antithyroid drugs for less than 3 months. The authors made the TCR library using RNA they extracted from PBMCs.

The chain employs TRBV28 and TRBJ2-6; TRBD2 might be the D (6 bases). This receptor was taken from a female donor with Graves disease. Sample: peripheral blood mononuclear cells (PBMCs), taken at new diagnosis, from a patient treated with antithyroid drugs. CDR3 nucleotide sequence: TGTGCCAGCAGTTTAGACTCGGGGGAAGGGGCCAACGTCCTGACTTTC. Its protein product is CASSLDSGEGANVLTF.